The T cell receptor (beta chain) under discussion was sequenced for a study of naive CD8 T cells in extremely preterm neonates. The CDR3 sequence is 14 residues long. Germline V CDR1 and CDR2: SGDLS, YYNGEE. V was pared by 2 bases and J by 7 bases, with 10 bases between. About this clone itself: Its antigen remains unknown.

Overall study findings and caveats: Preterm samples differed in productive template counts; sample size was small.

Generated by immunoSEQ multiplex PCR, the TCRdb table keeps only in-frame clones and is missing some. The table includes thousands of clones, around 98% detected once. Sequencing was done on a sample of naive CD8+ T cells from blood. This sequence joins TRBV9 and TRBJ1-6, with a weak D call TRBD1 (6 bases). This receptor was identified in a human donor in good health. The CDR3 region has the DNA TGTGCCAGCAGCGTGGGGGCCCCGAATTCACCCCTCCACTTT. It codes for CASSVGAPNSPLHF.